A single sample gave rise to the 18 T cell receptor beta chains below, sequenced in a study of T cell changes during pregnancy in multiple sclerosis. TCRdb keeps only in-frame clones here, not all; method: immunoSEQ multiplex PCR. In the table there are roughly 72,000 clones, about 92% of which are singletons. Sequences were derived from CD4+ T cells from peripheral blood mononuclear cells, sampled before pregnancy. The receptors stem from a female donor with multiple sclerosis, enrolled in a pregnancy study.

The CDR3 loop reads CASEKTSGVSYEQYF. The CDR3 DNA reads TGTGCCAGCGAGAAGACTAGCGGAGTCTCCTACGAGCAGTACTTC. V is TRBV5-5 and J is TRBJ2-7; TRBD2 aligns across 9 bases. The junction had 8 bases not matched to a gene; V was cut back by 7 bases and J by 0 bases. Germline V lookup: CDR1 SGHKS, CDR2 YYEKEE (reference sequence). The CDR3 has 15 amino acids.

The V gene is TRBV19, the J gene TRBJ1-5; TRBD1 matches 7 bases. Trimming cost V 4 bases and J 6 bases; bases outside gene matches: 6. The CDR3 runs 14 residues. CDR1 is LNHDA and CDR2 is SQIVND in the germline V gene (reference sequence). The CDR3 spells CASSTGGVGQPQHF. Here the CDR3 DNA reads TGTGCCAGTAGTACAGGGGGAGTGGGTCAGCCCCAGCATTTT.

Only one count was recorded for this clone. The chain carries TRBV5-5 and TRBJ1-2; no definite D call. Germline V lookup: CDR1 SGHKS, CDR2 YYEKEE (reference sequence). Trimming removed 2 bases at V and 9 bases at J, with 11 bases between. This CDR3 has 12 amino acids. CDR3 DNA: TGTGCCAGCAGCTTAGGAGCCAGCCGCTACACCTTC. Translating it yields CASSLGASRYTF.

The chain joins TRBV7-8 to TRBJ1-2, with 11 bases aligning to TRBD1. V lost 5 bases, J lost 8 bases, and 13 bases stayed unmatched. CDR1 is SGHVS and CDR2 is FQNEAQ in the germline V gene. CDR3 length: 16 amino acids. The CDR3 loop is CASSDSGQGAFGGYTF. The DNA of the CDR3 is TGTGCCAGCAGCGACTCAGGACAGGGGGCGTTTGGGGGCTACACCTTC.

The rearrangement joins TRBV2 to TRBJ2-7; 10 nucleotides agree with TRBD2. There are 18 residues in the CDR3. Germline CDR1 reads SNHLY; CDR2 reads FYNNEI. J was trimmed by 4 bases and V by 3 bases; bases with no gene match: 15. In DNA form, the CDR3 reads TGTGCCAGCAGTGAGGGCCCAGCGGGAGGGCTAGTCAGGTACGAGCAGTACTTC. It encodes CASSEGPAGGLVRYEQYF.

The V and J genes are TRBV5-6 and TRBJ2-6, with 7 nucleotides matching TRBD1. Trimming removed 3 bases from V and 0 bases from J; junction bases left unmatched: 9. The CDR3 loop spans 18 amino acids. Germline loops: CDR1 SGHDT, CDR2 YYEEEE. The CDR3 sequence: CASSSPTGSGSGANVLTF. In nucleotides, the CDR3 is TGTGCCAGCAGCTCCCCGACAGGGTCGGGCTCTGGGGCCAACGTCCTGACTTTC.

V gene TRBV5-4 combines with J gene TRBJ2-5; a possible D gene is TRBD2 (7 bases). Germline CDR1 SGHNT, CDR2 YYREEE (reference sequence). V lost 3 bases and J 5 bases, leaving 17 bases between the germline ends. The CDR3 contains 15 residues. The CDR3 bases are TGTGCCAGCAGCTCGTTCCGGGGGGCGTGGGAGACCCAGTACTTC. This gives the protein CASSSFRGAWETQYF.

This rearrangement joins TRBV28 to TRBJ1-1; TRBD1 aligns across 7 bases. Per the germline V gene, CDR1 is MDHEN and CDR2 is SYDVKM. V gave up 4 bases and J gave up 2 bases; unmatched junction bases: 7. The CDR3 sequence is 15 residues long. DNA of the CDR3: TGTGCCAGCAGTTCACGGACAGGCGTTAACACTGAAGCTTTCTTT. Its protein is CASSSRTGVNTEAFF.

V and J are TRBV6-1 and TRBJ1-1; D unclear. This CDR3 is 13 amino acids long. CDR1 MNHNS and CDR2 SASEGT come from the germline V gene. V lost 6 bases and J lost 2, with 10 bases in between. The DNA of the CDR3 is TGTGCCAGCAGGCAGGATGGAAACACTGAAGCTTTCTTT. Translation gives CASRQDGNTEAFF.

The V gene is TRBV2, the J gene TRBJ2-5, with no clear D. The V end was cut by 6 bases, the J end by 2 bases, with 10 bases between. This CDR3 comprises 13 residues. The germline V gene encodes CDR1 SNHLY and CDR2 FYNNEI. DNA of the CDR3: TGTGCCAGCAGCCCCGAAACTCAAGAGACCCAGTACTTC. Translated: CASSPETQETQYF. Filled out from reference TRBV2 and TRBJ2-5, the complete variable domain reads EPEVTQTPSHQVTQMGQEVILRCVPISNHLYFYWYRQILGQKVEFLVSFYNNEISEKSEIFDDQFSVERPDGSNFTLKIRSTKLEDSAMYFCASSPETQETQYFGPGTRLLVL.

V gene TRBV5-4 combines with J gene TRBJ2-3, with 9 bases that match TRBD2. The CDR3 sequence is 16 residues long. Germline-derived CDR1 and CDR2 are SGHNT and YYREEE (reference sequence). V trimming: 5 bases; J trimming: 2 bases; junction bases outside the gene matches: 9. The CDR3 DNA follows: TGTGCCAGCAGAAGATCGACTAGCGGCCCCACAGATACGCAGTATTTT. Translation: CASRRSTSGPTDTQYF.

The rearrangement links TRBV5-1 to TRBJ2-7; 10 bases are a match to TRBD1. Germline V gives CDR1 SGHRS, CDR2 YFSETQ. The CDR3 length is 15 residues. V trimming: 2 bases; J trimming: 0 bases; junction bases outside the gene matches: 2. CDR3 region: CASSFGQGGSYEQYF. Written as DNA, the CDR3 is TGCGCCAGCAGCTTTGGACAGGGGGGCTCCTACGAGCAGTACTTC.

V is TRBV15 and J is TRBJ1-4; 7 bases are shared with TRBD1. The germline V gene has CDR1 LNHNV and CDR2 YYDKDF (reference sequence). The CDR3 spans 14 residues. The J segment lost 8 bases and the V segment lost 5 bases, leaving 8 bases of the junction unmatched. CDR3 bases: TGTGCCACCAGCCCCCGACAGGGCTGGGAAAAACTGTTTTTT. Translation: CATSPRQGWEKLFF.

The chain is built from TRBV29-1 and TRBJ2-7; 10 bases align to TRBD2. V lost 1 base, J lost 3 bases, and 12 bases stayed unmatched. CDR3 length: 17 residues. Germline values: CDR1 SQVTM, CDR2 ANQGSEA. The CDR3 DNA reads as TGCAGCGTTGAAGTTTCGGCTAGCGGGAGTAGCGTCTACGAGCAGTACTTC. Amino acids: CSVEVSASGSSVYEQYF.

J is TRBJ2-1 and V is TRBV7-3; 8 nucleotides align to TRBD2. Per the germline V gene, CDR1 is SGHTA and CDR2 is FQGTGA. The CDR3 contains 17 residues. V was pared by 1 base and J by 1 base, with 6 bases of the junction left unmatched. CDR3 sequence reads: CASSLIPTSGSYNEQFF. The CDR3 bases are TGTGCCAGCAGCTTAATCCCCACTAGCGGTTCCTACAATGAGCAGTTCTTC.

This clone showed up just a few times. The chain has TRBV27 and TRBJ1-6, with 8 bases lining up with TRBD1. V trimming: 8 bases; J trimming: 10 bases; junction bases outside the gene matches: 7. Germline V lookup: CDR1 MNHEY, CDR2 SMNVEV (reference sequence). The CDR3 consists of 13 residues. The CDR3 protein is CASGQGVRSPLHF. CDR3 DNA sequence: TGTGCCAGCGGACAGGGTGTACGATCACCCCTCCACTTT.

The chain carries TRBV15 and TRBJ2-7; TRBD2 aligns across 13 bases. V shed 1 base and J 2 bases; nucleotides not matched to a gene: 8. Germline CDR1 is LNHNV and CDR2 is YYDKDF (reference sequence). The CDR3 runs to 18 residues. The CDR3 nucleotides are TGTGCCACCAGCAGAGGGACAGGGGGGACTAGCGGGGCCTACGAGCAGTACTTC. The encoded protein is CATSRGTGGTSGAYEQYF.

The rearrangement joins TRBV9 to TRBJ1-5; the D is unclear. V was cut by 0 bases and J by 4 bases, with 5 bases left in between. Looked up from germline, CDR1 is SGDLS and CDR2 is YYNGEE. This CDR3 is 13 amino acids long. The CDR3 DNA is TGTGCCAGCAGCGTAGATCCAAATCAGCCCCAGCATTTT. This codes for CASSVDPNQPQHF.